This TCR beta chain is drawn from a study of cytomegalovirus exposure and HLA in healthy donors. This clone occurred a few times. Antigen: not known. Broader study findings: Testing in vitro showed three CMV-associated chains specific for CMV antigens.

This CDR3 has 16 residues. Per the germline V gene, CDR1 is SGHRS and CDR2 is YFSETQ. Trimming left V 4 bases short and J 2 bases short, with 18 bases between. With 60 Vbeta and 13 Jbeta primers, the PCR was carried out. Method: immunoSEQ multiplex PCR; TCRdb's copy keeps in-frame clones and lacks some. The sample holds fewer than 200,000 clones, 79% seen once. This TCR was recovered from a man aged 35 to 55 in good health and CMV-seronegative. V is TRBV5-1 and J is TRBJ1-1, with D maybe TRBD1 (6 bases). Sequencing input: PBMCs. CDR3 DNA: TGCGCCAGCAGCCTGCGGGGGCGGGGATTAAACACTGAAGCTTTCTTT. Encoded protein: CASSLRGRGLNTEAFF.